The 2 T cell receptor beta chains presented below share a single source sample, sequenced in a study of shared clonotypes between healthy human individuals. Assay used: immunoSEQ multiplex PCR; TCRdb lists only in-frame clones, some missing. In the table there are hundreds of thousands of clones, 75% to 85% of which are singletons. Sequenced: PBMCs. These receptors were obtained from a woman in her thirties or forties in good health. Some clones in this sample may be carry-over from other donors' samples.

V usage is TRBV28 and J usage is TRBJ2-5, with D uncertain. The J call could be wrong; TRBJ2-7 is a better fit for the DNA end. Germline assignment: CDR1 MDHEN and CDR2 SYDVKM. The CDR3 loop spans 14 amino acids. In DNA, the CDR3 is TGTGCCAGCAGTTTAGTACACCTAACCTACGAGCAGTACTTC. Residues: CASSLVHLTYEQYF.

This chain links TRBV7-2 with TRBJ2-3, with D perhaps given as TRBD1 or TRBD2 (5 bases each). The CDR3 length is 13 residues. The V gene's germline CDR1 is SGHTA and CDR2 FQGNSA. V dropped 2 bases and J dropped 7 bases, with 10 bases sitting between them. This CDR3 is CASSLNWGNTQYF. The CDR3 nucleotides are TGTGCCAGCAGCTTAAACTGGGGGAATACGCAGTATTTT. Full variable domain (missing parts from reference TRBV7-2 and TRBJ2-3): GAGVSQSPSNKVTEKGKDVELRCDPISGHTALYWYRQSLGQGLEFLIYFQGNSAPDKSGLPSDRFSAERTGGSVSTLTIQRTQQEDSAVYLCASSLNWGNTQYFGPGTRLTVL.